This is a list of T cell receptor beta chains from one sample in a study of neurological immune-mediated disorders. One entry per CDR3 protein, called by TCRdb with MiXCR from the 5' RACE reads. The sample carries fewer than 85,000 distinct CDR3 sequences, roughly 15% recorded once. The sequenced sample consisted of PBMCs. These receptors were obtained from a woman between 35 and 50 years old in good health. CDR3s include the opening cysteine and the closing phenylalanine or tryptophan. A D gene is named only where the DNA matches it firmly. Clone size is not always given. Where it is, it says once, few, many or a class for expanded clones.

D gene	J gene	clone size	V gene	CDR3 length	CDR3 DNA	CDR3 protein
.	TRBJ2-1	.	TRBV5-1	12	TGCGCCAGCAGAAGAGGGGGGAATGAGCAGTTCTTC	CASRRGGNEQFF
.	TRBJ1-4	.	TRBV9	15	TGTGCCAGCAGCGTAGAGGACAGATTTAATGAAAAACTGTTTTTT	CASSVEDRFNEKLFF
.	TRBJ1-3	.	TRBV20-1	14	TGCAGTGCCAAGCGGGACGGGCCTGGAACCACCATATATTTT	CSAKRDGPGTTIYF
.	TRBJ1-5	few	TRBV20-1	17	TGCAGTGCTAGAGATAATTCAGTGAAATATAGCAATCAGCCCCAGCATTTT	CSARDNSVKYSNQPQHF
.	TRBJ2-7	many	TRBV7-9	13	TGTGCCAGCACCCCGGGGGCTCCCTACGAGCAGTACTTC	CASTPGAPYEQYF
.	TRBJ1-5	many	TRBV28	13	TGTGCCAGCAGTTTGTCCCACGGGGGCCCCCAGCATTTT	CASSLSHGGPQHF
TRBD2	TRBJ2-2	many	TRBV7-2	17	TGTGCCAGCAGCCCCTTAGCGGGGGGGCCCATCACCGGGGAGCTGTTTTTT	CASSPLAGGPITGELFF
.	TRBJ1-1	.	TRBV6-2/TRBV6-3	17	TGTGCCAGCAGTTACGTAGGCCTCAACATCTCGAACACTGAAGCTTTCTTT	CASSYVGLNISNTEAFF
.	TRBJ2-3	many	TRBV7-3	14	TGTGTCAGCGGGACGGGGGGCCTTTTTGATACGCAGTATTTT	CVSGTGGLFDTQYF
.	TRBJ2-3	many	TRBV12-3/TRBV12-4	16	TGTGCCAGCAGTTTTGTGACCTTAAGGTCCACAGATACGCAGTATTTT	CASSFVTLRSTDTQYF
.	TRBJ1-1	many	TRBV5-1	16	TGCGCCAGCAGCTTGGAAGTAGCCTCCTTGGGCACTGAAGCTTTCTTT	CASSLEVASLGTEAFF
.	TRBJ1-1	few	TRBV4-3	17	TGCGCCAGCAGCCAAGACCCCTCGGGTATGGGGAACATTGAAGCTTTCTTT	CASSQDPSGMGNIEAFF
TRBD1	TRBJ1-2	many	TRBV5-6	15	TGTGCCAGCAGTCAGGACAGGGGGCCTAACTATGGCTACACCTTC	CASSQDRGPNYGYTF
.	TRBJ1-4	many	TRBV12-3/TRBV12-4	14	TGTGCCAGCAGTTACAGGAGTTCTAATGAAAAACTGTTTTTT	CASSYRSSNEKLFF
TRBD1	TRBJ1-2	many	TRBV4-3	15	TGCGCCAGCAGCCCCATCTTGACAGGGGTCTATGGCTACACCTTC	CASSPILTGVYGYTF
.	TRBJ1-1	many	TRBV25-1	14	TGTGCCAGCAGTGAAGATGGGTGGAGGACTGAAGCTTTCTTT	CASSEDGWRTEAFF
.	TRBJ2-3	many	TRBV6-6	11	TGTGCCAGCAGTTACTCGGGGAAGCAGTATTTT	CASSYSGKQYF
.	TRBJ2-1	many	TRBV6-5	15	TGTGCCAGCAGTTCCGGACGTAGCTCCTACAATGAGCAGTTCTTC	CASSSGRSSYNEQFF
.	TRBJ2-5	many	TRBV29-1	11	TGCAGCGTTGAAGCTCTTCCAGGGGTGCACTTC	CSVEALPGVHF
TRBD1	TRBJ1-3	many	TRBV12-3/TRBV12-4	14	TGTGCCAGCAGACCGACAGGGCCCGGAAACACCATATATTTT	CASRPTGPGNTIYF
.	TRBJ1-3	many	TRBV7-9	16	TGTGCCAGCAGCCCCCCGAGCGGGACAATCGGAAACACCATATATTTT	CASSPPSGTIGNTIYF
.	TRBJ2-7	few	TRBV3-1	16	TGTGCCAGCAGCCGAATCACTGAGCGGCCTGGGGGGGAGCAGTACTTC	CASSRITERPGGEQYF
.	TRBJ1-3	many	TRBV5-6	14	TGTGCCAGCAGCTTGGTTGGGCTAGGAAACACCATATATTTT	CASSLVGLGNTIYF
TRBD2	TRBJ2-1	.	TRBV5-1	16	TGCGCCAGCAGCTTGGAAGTCCGGGCGGGGGGGGATGAGCAGTTCTTC	CASSLEVRAGGDEQFF
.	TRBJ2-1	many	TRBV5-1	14	TGCGCCAGCAGCTTAACAGGGCCGCACAATGAGCAGTTCTTC	CASSLTGPHNEQFF
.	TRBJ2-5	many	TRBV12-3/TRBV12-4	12	TGTGCCAGCAGTTTTTCTACGGCGACCCAGTACTTC	CASSFSTATQYF
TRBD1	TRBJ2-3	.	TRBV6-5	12	TGTGCCAGCAGGACACAGGGGGATACGCAGTATTTT	CASRTQGDTQYF
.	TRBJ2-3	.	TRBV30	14	TGTGCCTGGAGTACTGGCCCAAGCACAGATACGCAGTATTTT	CAWSTGPSTDTQYF
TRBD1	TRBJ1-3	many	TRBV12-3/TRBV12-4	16	TGTGCCAGCAGTAGGGGACAGGGCTACTCTGGAAACACCATATATTTT	CASSRGQGYSGNTIYF
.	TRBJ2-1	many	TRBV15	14	TGTGCCACCAGCAGAAATCCAGTGAAGTCTGAGCAGTTCTTC	CATSRNPVKSEQFF
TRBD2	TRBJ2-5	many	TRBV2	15	TGTGCCAGCAGCCAGCTAGCGGGGGTCCGAGGGACCCAGTACTTC	CASSQLAGVRGTQYF
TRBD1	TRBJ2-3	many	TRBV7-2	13	TGTGCCAGCAGCTCGACAGGGATAGATACGCAGTATTTT	CASSSTGIDTQYF
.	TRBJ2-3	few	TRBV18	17	TGTGCCAGCTCACTATTCAGCGCCGGTGAAAGCACAGATACGCAGTATTTT	CASSLFSAGESTDTQYF
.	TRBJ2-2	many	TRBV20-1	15	TGCAGTGCTAGACCTCAGGGTAGGGACACCGGGGAGCTGTTTTTT	CSARPQGRDTGELFF
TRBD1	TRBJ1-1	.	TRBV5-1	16	TGCGCCAGCAGCTTGGAGGGACAGGGGGTGGACACTGAAGATTTATTT	CASSLEGQGVDTEDLF
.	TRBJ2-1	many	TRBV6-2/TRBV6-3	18	TGTGCCAGCAGTCAACACCCTGGGGCAGGGGCCCCCTACAATGAGCAGTTCTTC	CASSQHPGAGAPYNEQFF
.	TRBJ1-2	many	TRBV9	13	TGTGCCAGCAGCGACGGACGGCCCTATGGCTACACCTTC	CASSDGRPYGYTF
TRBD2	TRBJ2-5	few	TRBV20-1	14	TGCAGTGCTGCCTCCCCGCGGGGGGCAGAGACCCAGTACTTC	CSAASPRGAETQYF
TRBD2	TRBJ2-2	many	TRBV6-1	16	TGTGCCAGCAGTAACGGACTAGCGGGGAACACCGGGGAGCTGTTTTTT	CASSNGLAGNTGELFF
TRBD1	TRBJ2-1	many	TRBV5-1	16	TGCGCCAGCAGCTTCTTCGGGACAGACTCCTACAATGAGCAGTTCTTC	CASSFFGTDSYNEQFF
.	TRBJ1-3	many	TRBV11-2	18	TGTGCCAGCAGTTCACCCAGGACCGGCGGTGGTCGACGTAACACCATATATTTT	CASSSPRTGGGRRNTIYF
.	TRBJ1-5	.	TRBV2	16	TGTGCCAGCACTCTTCTCAGGGAGGGTAGCAATCAGCCCCAGCATTTT	CASTLLREGSNQPQHF
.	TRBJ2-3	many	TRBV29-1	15	TGCAGCGTTCGTGGAGGGCCGGAAAGCACAGATACGCAGTATTTT	CSVRGGPESTDTQYF
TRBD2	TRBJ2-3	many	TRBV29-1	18	TGCAGCGTTGCCCACGGACTAGCGGGGGGGGGCAGCACAGATACGCAGTATTTT	CSVAHGLAGGGSTDTQYF
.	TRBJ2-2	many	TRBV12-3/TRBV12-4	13	TGTGCCAGCAGTTTCGTCGGCACCGGGGAGCTGTTTTTT	CASSFVGTGELFF
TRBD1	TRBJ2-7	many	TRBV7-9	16	TGTGCCAGCAGCTCCCGGACAGGGGGAATTGACTACGAGCAGTACTTC	CASSSRTGGIDYEQYF
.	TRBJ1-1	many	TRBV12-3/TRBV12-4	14	TGTGCCAGCAGTTACAGGGAGGGAGACACTGAAGCTTTCTTT	CASSYREGDTEAFF
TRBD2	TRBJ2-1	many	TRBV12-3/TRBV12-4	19	TGTGCCAGCAGTCATAGACTAGCGGGGATGGTAAGCTCCTACAATGAGCAGTTCTTC	CASSHRLAGMVSSYNEQFF
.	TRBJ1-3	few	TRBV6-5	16	TGTGCCAGCAGTTACGACGCCAGGGTTTCTGGAAACACCATATATTTT	CASSYDARVSGNTIYF
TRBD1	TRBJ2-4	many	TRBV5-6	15	TGTGCCAGCAGCTTGGTGGGACAGGGAAACAACATTCAGTACTTC	CASSLVGQGNNIQYF
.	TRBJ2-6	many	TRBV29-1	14	TGCAGCGTTGAAGACATCTCTGGGGCCAACGTCCTGACTTTC	CSVEDISGANVLTF
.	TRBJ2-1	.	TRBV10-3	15	TGTGCCATCAGTGAGGCCAGGCGTCAGGGAAATGAGCAGTTCTTC	CAISEARRQGNEQFF
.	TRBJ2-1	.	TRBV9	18	TGTGCCAGCAGCGCGATAGCCCATGGAGTGGGTCTCTACAATGAGCAGTTCTTC	CASSAIAHGVGLYNEQFF
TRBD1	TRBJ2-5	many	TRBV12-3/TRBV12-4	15	TGTGCCAGCAGTTCGGACAGGGCGTACCAAGAGACCCAGTACTTC	CASSSDRAYQETQYF
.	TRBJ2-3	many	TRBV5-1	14	TGCGCCAGCAGCTTGGCCAGGGACACAGATACGCAGTATTTT	CASSLARDTDTQYF
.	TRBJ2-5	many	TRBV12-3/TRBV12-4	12	TGTGCCAGCAGGTACAGGGAAGAGACCCAGTACTTC	CASRYREETQYF
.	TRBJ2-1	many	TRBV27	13	TGTGCCAGCAGTCCAATGGCAGGCAATGAGCAGTTCTTC	CASSPMAGNEQFF